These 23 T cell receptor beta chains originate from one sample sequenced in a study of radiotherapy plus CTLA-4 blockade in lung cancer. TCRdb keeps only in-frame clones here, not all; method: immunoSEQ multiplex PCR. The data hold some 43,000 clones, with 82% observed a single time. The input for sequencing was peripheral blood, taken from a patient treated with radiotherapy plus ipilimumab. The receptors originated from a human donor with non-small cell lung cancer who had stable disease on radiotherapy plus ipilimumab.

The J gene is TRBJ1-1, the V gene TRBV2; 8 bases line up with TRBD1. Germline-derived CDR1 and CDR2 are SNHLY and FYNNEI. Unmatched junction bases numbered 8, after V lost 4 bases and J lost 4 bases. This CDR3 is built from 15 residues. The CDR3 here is CASSVYDRGTTEAFF. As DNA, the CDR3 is TGTGCCAGCAGTGTATACGACAGGGGAACCACTGAAGCTTTCTTT.

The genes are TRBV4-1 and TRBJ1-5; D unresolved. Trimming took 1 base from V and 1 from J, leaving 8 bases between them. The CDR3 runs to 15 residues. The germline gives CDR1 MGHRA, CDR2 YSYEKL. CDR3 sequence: CASSQGAASNQPQHF. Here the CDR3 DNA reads TGCGCCAGCAGCCAAGGGGCCGCAAGCAATCAGCCCCAGCATTTT.

CDR3 nucleotide sequence: TGTGCCAGCAGTACTGGGACAGGGGGCACTGAAGCTTTCTTT. Protein sequence: CASSTGTGGTEAFF. The J gene is TRBJ1-1, the V gene TRBV6-4; TRBD1 matches 11 bases. Germline V gives CDR1 MRHNA, CDR2 SNTAGT. This CDR3 is 14 amino acids long. J was trimmed by 4 bases and V by 5 bases; bases with no gene match: 3.

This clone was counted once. DNA for the CDR3: TGCGCCAGCAGCTTGGGGAGGAGCGGGGCATTCCAAGAGACCCAGTACTTC. The encoded protein is CASSLGRSGAFQETQYF. This chain connects TRBV5-1 to TRBJ2-5; TRBD2 agrees at 7 bases. This CDR3 has 17 amino acids. Looked up from germline, CDR1 is SGHRS and CDR2 is YFSETQ. V shed 0 bases, J shed 1 base, and the junction held 9 bases outside the gene matches.

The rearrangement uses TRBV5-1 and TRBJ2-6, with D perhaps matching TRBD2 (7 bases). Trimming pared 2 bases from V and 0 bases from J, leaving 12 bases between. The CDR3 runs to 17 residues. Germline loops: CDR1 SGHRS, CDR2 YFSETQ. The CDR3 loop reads CASSFGGGFSGANVLTF. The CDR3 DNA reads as TGCGCCAGCAGCTTTGGGGGGGGCTTCTCTGGGGCCAACGTCCTGACTTTC.

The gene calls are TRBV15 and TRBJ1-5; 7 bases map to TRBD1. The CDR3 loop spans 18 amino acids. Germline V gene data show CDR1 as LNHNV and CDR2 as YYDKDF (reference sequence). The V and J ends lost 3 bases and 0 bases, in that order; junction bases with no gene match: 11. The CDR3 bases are TGTGCCACCAGCAGCCCCGGGACAGCCCTTAATAGCAATCAGCCCCAGCATTTT. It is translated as CATSSPGTALNSNQPQHF.

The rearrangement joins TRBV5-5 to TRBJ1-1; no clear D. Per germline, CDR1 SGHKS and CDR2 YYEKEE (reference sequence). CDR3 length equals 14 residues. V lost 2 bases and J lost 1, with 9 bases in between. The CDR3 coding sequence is TGTGCCAGCAGCTTTGGGCAGGCGAACACTGAAGCTTTCTTT. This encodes CASSFGQANTEAFF.

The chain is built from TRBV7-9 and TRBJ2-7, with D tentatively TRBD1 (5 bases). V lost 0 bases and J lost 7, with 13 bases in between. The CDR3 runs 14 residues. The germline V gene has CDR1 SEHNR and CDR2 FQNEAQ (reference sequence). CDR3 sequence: CASSLAAGMGEQYF. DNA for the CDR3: TGTGCCAGCAGCTTAGCGGCAGGGATGGGAGAGCAGTACTTC. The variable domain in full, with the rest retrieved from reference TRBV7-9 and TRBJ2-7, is DTGVSQNPRHKITKRGQNVTFRCDPISEHNRLYWYRQTLGQGPEFLTYFQNEAQLEKSRLLSDRFSAERPKGSFSTLEIQRTEQGDSAMYLCASSLAAGMGEQYFGPGTRLTVT.

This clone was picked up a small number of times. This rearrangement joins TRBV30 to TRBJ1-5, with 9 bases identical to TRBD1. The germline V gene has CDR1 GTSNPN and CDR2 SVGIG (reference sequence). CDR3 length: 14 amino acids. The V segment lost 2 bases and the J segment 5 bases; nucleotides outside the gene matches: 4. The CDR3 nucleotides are TGTGCCTGGAGTCTGGGACAGGGCTATCAGCCCCAGCATTTT. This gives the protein CAWSLGQGYQPQHF.

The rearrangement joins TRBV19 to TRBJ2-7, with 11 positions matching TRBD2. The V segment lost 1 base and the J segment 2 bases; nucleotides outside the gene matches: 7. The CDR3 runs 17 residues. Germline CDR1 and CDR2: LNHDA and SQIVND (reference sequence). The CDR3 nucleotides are TGTGCCAGTAGTATAGCCCTCGGGACTAGCGGAGCCTACGAGCAGTACTTC. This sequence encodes CASSIALGTSGAYEQYF.

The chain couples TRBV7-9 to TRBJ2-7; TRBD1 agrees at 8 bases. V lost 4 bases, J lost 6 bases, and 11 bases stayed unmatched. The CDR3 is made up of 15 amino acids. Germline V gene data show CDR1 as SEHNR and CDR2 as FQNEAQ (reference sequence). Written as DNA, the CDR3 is TGTGCCAGCAGCTACCCGGACAGGGCCTGGTTCGAGCAGTACTTC. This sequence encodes CASSYPDRAWFEQYF.

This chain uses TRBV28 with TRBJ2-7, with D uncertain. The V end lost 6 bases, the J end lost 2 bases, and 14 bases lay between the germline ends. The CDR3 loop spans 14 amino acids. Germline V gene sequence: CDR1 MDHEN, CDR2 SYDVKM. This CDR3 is CASREYAVAYEQYF. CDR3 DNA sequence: TGTGCCAGCAGGGAGTATGCGGTAGCCTACGAGCAGTACTTC.

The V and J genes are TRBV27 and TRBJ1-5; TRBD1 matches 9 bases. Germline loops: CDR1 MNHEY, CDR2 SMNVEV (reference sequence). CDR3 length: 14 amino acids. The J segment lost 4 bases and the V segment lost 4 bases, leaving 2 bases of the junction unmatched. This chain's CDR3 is CASSSGTGNQPQHF. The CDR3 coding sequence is TGTGCCAGCAGTTCTGGGACAGGGAATCAGCCCCAGCATTTT.

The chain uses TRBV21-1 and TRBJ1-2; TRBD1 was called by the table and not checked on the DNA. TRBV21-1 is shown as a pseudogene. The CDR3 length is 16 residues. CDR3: CASSPSWQGRNYGYTF. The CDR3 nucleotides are TGTGCCAGCAGCCCAAGTTGGCAGGGGCGGAACTATGGCTACACCTTC.

The CDR3 nucleotides are TGTGCCAGCAGTCCCCCCGGGGGACCCTACGAGCAGTACTTC. This translates into CASSPPGGPYEQYF. The V call is TRBV28, the J call TRBJ2-7; the D gene is possibly TRBD2 (6 bases). V was cut by 5 bases and J by 2 bases, with 13 bases left in between. Per germline, CDR1 MDHEN and CDR2 SYDVKM. There are 14 residues in the CDR3.

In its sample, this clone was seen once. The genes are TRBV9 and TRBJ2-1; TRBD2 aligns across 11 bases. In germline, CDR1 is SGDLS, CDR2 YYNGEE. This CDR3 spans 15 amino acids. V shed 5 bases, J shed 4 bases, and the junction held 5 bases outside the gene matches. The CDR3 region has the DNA TGTGCCAGCAGGCCTACTAGCGGGGGTTACAATGAGCAGTTCTTC. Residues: CASRPTSGGYNEQFF.

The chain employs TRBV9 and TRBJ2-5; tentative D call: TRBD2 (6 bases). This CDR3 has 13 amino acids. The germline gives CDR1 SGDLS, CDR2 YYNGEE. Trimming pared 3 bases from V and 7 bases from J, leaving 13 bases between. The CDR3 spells CASSAPTGGTQYF. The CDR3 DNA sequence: TGTGCCAGCAGCGCCCCAACCGGGGGGACCCAGTACTTC. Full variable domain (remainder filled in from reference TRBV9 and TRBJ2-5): DSGVTQTPKHLITATGQRVTLRCSPRSGDLSVYWYQQSLDQGLQFLIQYYNGEERAKGNILERFSAQQFPDLHSELNLSSLELGDSALYFCASSAPTGGTQYFGPGTRLLVL.

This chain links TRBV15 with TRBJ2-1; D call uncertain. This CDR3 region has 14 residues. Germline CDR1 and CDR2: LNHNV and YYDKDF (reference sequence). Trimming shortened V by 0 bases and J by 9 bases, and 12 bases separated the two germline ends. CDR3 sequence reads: CATSRDMTPGEQFF. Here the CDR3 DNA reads TGTGCCACCAGCAGAGATATGACTCCGGGTGAGCAGTTCTTC.

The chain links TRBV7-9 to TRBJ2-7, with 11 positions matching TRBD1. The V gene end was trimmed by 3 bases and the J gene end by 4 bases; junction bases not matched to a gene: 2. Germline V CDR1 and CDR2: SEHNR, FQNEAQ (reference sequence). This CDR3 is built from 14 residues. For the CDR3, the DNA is TGTGCCAGCAGCTTTTGGGACAGGGGGTACGAGCAGTACTTC. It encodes CASSFWDRGYEQYF.

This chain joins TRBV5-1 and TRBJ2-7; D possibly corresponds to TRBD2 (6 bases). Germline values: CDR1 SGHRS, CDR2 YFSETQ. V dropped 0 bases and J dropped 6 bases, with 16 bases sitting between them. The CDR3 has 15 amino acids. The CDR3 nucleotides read TGCGCCAGCAGCTTGGAAGGTCTAGCGAGCGCCGAGCAGTACTTC. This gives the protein CASSLEGLASAEQYF.

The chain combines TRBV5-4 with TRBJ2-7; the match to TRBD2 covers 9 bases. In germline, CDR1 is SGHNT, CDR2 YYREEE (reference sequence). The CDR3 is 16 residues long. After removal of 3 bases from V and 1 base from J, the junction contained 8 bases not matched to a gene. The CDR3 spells CASSSEASGTSYEQYF. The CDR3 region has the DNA TGTGCCAGCAGCTCGGAGGCTAGCGGGACATCCTACGAGCAGTACTTC.

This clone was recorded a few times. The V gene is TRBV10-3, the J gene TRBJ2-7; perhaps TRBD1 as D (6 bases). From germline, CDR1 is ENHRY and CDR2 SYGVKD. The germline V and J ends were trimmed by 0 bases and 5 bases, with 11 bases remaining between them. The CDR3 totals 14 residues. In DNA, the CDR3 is TGTGCCATCAGTGAGTCACAGGGTCCGCACGAGCAGTACTTC. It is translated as CAISESQGPHEQYF.

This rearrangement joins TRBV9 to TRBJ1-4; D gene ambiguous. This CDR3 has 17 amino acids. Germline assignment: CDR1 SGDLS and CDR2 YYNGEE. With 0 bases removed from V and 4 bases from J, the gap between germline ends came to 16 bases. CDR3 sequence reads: CASSVEPSQTNNEKLFF. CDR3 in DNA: TGTGCCAGCAGCGTAGAACCATCACAGACCAATAATGAAAAACTGTTTTTT.